The subject of this entry is one TCR beta chain. The data stem from a study of blood T cell repertoires in COVID-19. Per the study methods: Nucleated cell number was recorded as an estimate derived from reference gene primer amplification. Profiled with immunoSEQ multiplex PCR; TCRdb holds only in-frame clones, not every one. Clone size and the V and J calls come from that table; the DNA yielded D and trimming. The sample has 60,000 to 75,000 clones; around 86% are singletons. Trimming cost V 2 bases and J 4 bases; bases outside gene matches: 2. Per germline, CDR1 SGDLS and CDR2 YYNGEE. CDR3 length: 14 amino acids.

This receptor was identified in a man in his forties or fifties with active COVID-19. V usage is TRBV9 and J usage is TRBJ1-1; 10 bases match TRBD1. The sample was peripheral blood. The CDR3 loop reads CASSVGQGGTEAFF. Written as DNA, the CDR3 is TGTGCCAGCAGCGTTGGACAGGGGGGCACTGAAGCTTTCTTT.